The 24 T cell receptor beta chains in this list originate from one sample, sequenced in a study of beta chain features in type 1 diabetes. Study conclusions and caveats: People with Type 1 diabetes carried modestly yet significantly shorter TCRB CDR3s in all four CD4+ subsets.

Which antigens these TCRs recognize remains unknown. The sequenced template was cDNA made from the entire isolated RNA. TCRdb's copy holds only in-frame clones and misses some; the assay was immunoSEQ multiplex PCR. The table includes 45,000 to 60,000 clones, roughly 48% detected once. Input material: stem cell memory CD4+ T cells from blood. Source of these receptors: a man aged 30-40 years with type 1 diabetes.

The genes are TRBV15 and TRBJ2-5, with a possible D match to TRBD1 (5 bases). The V end lost 3 bases, the J end lost 5 bases, and 19 bases lay between the germline ends. Germline V lookup: CDR1 LNHNV, CDR2 YYDKDF (reference sequence). This CDR3 spans 16 amino acids. The CDR3 DNA reads TGTGCCACCAGCAGGGCCAATGGGGCGAATATGGAGACCCAGTACTTC. This translates into CATSRANGANMETQYF.

The V call is TRBV9, the J call TRBJ2-5, with D unresolved. Per the germline V gene, CDR1 is SGDLS and CDR2 is YYNGEE. V lost 0 bases, J lost 1 base, and 4 bases lay in between. The CDR3 loop spans 13 amino acids. The CDR3: CASSVAVQETQYF. CDR3 nucleotides: TGTGCCAGCAGCGTAGCCGTCCAAGAGACCCAGTACTTC.

This clone was observed a few times. The chain links TRBV5-8 to TRBJ2-7; 12 bases line up with TRBD2. The CDR3 has 14 residues. J lost 3 bases, V lost 4 bases, and 2 bases had no gene match. Germline CDR1 reads SGHTS; CDR2 reads YDEGEE. CDR3 nucleotides: TGTGCCAGCAGCCCACTAGCGGGAGGCTACGAGCAGTACTTC. It is translated as CASSPLAGGYEQYF. The variable domain in full, with the rest retrieved from reference TRBV5-8 and TRBJ2-7, is EAGVTQSPTHLIKTRGQQATLRCSPISGHTSVYWYQQALGLGLQFLLWYDEGEERNRGNFPPRFSGRQFPNYSSELNVNALELEDSALYLCASSPLAGGYEQYFGPGTRLTVT.

The rearrangement links TRBV18 to TRBJ1-1; a possible D gene is TRBD1 (5 bases). The germline gives CDR1 KGHSH, CDR2 LQKENI. V was pared by 3 bases and J by 1 base, with 21 bases between. The CDR3 covers 18 residues. For the CDR3, the DNA is TGTGCCAGCTCACCCGTGCGGACCGGCATGGGGCAGAACACTGAAGCTTTCTTT. It specifies CASSPVRTGMGQNTEAFF. The complete variable domain, with remaining parts taken from reference TRBV18 and TRBJ1-1, reads NAGVMQNPRHLVRRRGQEARLRCSPMKGHSHVYWYRQLPEEGLKFMVYLQKENIIDESGMPKERFSAEFPKEGPSILRIQQVVRGDSAAYFCASSPVRTGMGQNTEAFFGQGTRLTVV.

This rearrangement joins TRBV5-1 to TRBJ2-1, with D hard to call. This CDR3 contains 15 residues. V dropped 2 bases and J dropped 1 base, with 10 bases sitting between them. Germline CDR1 is SGHRS and CDR2 is YFSETQ. The CDR3, as DNA: TGCGCCAGCAGCTTAGGCACAGTGTCCTACAATGAGCAGTTCTTC. Translation: CASSLGTVSYNEQFF.

This clone has more than one count but fewer than ten. This chain connects TRBV28 to TRBJ2-1; 10 positions match TRBD1. The CDR3 sequence is 13 residues long. CDR1 is MDHEN, CDR2 SYDVKM, per germline. V was pared by 3 bases and J by 9 bases, with 2 bases of the junction left unmatched. Here the CDR3 DNA reads TGTGCCAGCAGTTTCAGGACAGGGGGTGAGCAGTTCTTC. Translation gives CASSFRTGGEQFF.

This clone was detected only a few times. V gene TRBV11-2 combines with J gene TRBJ1-2, with 7 bases aligning to TRBD1. The J segment lost 5 bases and the V segment lost 3 bases, leaving 3 bases of the junction unmatched. Germline V gene data show CDR1 as SGHAT and CDR2 as FQNNGV. The CDR3 runs 13 residues. DNA for the CDR3: TGTGCCAGCAGCTTCGCGGGACAGTATGGCTACACCTTC. Translating it yields CASSFAGQYGYTF.

This clone has a handful of counts. The chain carries TRBV7-9 and TRBJ1-5, with unresolved D. This CDR3 has 13 amino acids. Trimming stripped 3 bases from V and 10 bases from J, with 13 bases between. CDR1 is SEHNR, CDR2 FQNEAQ, per germline (reference sequence). The CDR3, as DNA: TGTGCCAGCAGCTTGCGGGGAGGGAACCCCCAGCATTTT. The encoded protein is CASSLRGGNPQHF.

The chain couples TRBV5-4 to TRBJ2-1, with TRBD2 matching over 13 bases. Germline V lookup: CDR1 SGHNT, CDR2 YYREEE (reference sequence). The length of the CDR3 is 18 residues. The junction had 7 bases not matched to a gene; V was cut back by 4 bases and J by 0 bases. The CDR3 is CASSPGLAGYSSYNEQFF. DNA for the CDR3: TGTGCCAGCAGCCCGGGACTAGCGGGGTACAGCTCCTACAATGAGCAGTTCTTC.

This clone was seen more than once but under ten times. The chain has TRBV7-8 and TRBJ2-5; D is undetermined. V gave up 1 base and J gave up 4 bases, with 7 bases separating them. Germline V gives CDR1 SGHVS, CDR2 FQNEAQ. This CDR3 region has 13 residues. The CDR3 DNA reads as TGTGCCAGCAGCTTAGAATCCGGAGAGACCCAGTACTTC. It yields the protein CASSLESGETQYF.

The chain recombines TRBV2 with TRBJ2-3, with a weak D call TRBD1 (5 bases). The germline gives CDR1 SNHLY, CDR2 FYNNEI. This CDR3 comprises 15 residues. The ends were cut back, 3 bases at V and 3 bases at J, with 13 bases in the middle. CDR3 sequence (DNA): TGTGCCAGCAGTGAGTTACCAGGGCGGACAGATACGCAGTATTTT. Residues: CASSELPGRTDTQYF. Full variable domain (missing parts from reference TRBV2 and TRBJ2-3): EPEVTQTPSHQVTQMGQEVILRCVPISNHLYFYWYRQILGQKVEFLVSFYNNEISEKSEIFDDQFSVERPDGSNFTLKIRSTKLEDSAMYFCASSELPGRTDTQYFGPGTRLTVL.

The table lists this clone with a few counts. The genes are TRBV19 and TRBJ2-7; D is uncertain. The CDR3 covers 14 residues. The V gene's germline CDR1 is LNHDA and CDR2 SQIVND (reference sequence). V was shortened by 1 base and J by 3 bases, with 10 bases between the two germline ends. CDR3 DNA sequence: TGTGCCAGTAGTATAGCGGCGGATAACTACGAGCAGTACTTC. Translation gives CASSIAADNYEQYF.

V gene TRBV5-4 combines with J gene TRBJ1-5; perhaps TRBD1 as D (6 bases). V lost 4 bases and J lost 6, with 11 bases in between. Germline V gene data show CDR1 as SGHNT and CDR2 as YYREEE (reference sequence). CDR3 size: 13 residues. DNA of the CDR3: TGTGCCAGCAGCACAGAACAGGGTCAGCCCCAGCATTTT. Amino acids: CASSTEQGQPQHF.

In this sample, this clone turned up a few times. The CDR3 DNA sequence: TGTGCCAGCTCACCTGGGACAGGGGAATCCTACGAGCAGTACTTC. Protein: CASSPGTGESYEQYF. The rearrangement links TRBV18 to TRBJ2-7; TRBD1 aligns across 10 bases. The CDR3 has 15 amino acids. V lost 3 bases and J lost 1; bases outside the gene matches: 3. The germline V gene has CDR1 KGHSH and CDR2 LQKENI.

The J gene is TRBJ2-7, the V gene TRBV6-1; the D gene is possibly TRBD1 (5 bases). Between the trimmed V and J ends, which lost 1 base and 6 bases, there was a span of 13 bases. The germline V gene has CDR1 MNHNS and CDR2 SASEGT. The CDR3 contains 14 residues. As DNA, the CDR3 is TGTGCCAGCAGTGAAGTAGGGGCCCCCTCCGAGCAGTACTTC. It yields the protein CASSEVGAPSEQYF.

This clone was seen a handful of times. The rearrangement uses TRBV19 and TRBJ2-1, with a possible D match to TRBD1 (6 bases). Per the germline V gene, CDR1 is LNHDA and CDR2 is SQIVND (reference sequence). Trimming removed 4 bases from V and 7 bases from J, with 11 bases in between. This CDR3 contains 13 residues. CDR3 DNA sequence: TGTGCCAGTAGTACAGGGGTGGAAAATGAGCAGTTCTTC. This sequence encodes CASSTGVENEQFF.

This clone has just a few counts. The chain has TRBV28 and TRBJ2-7; TRBD2 might be the D (6 bases). The germline CDR1 and CDR2 sequences are MDHEN and SYDVKM. The germline V and J ends were trimmed by 6 bases and 5 bases, with 20 bases remaining between them. The CDR3 is made up of 15 amino acids. CDR3 in amino acids: CASSVLGGGIHEQYF. CDR3 sequence (DNA): TGTGCCAGCAGCGTCCTCGGGGGTGGTATCCACGAGCAGTACTTC.

This rearrangement joins TRBV28 to TRBJ2-7; TRBD1 matches at 12 bases. CDR1 is MDHEN and CDR2 is SYDVKM in the germline V gene. Germline trimming cut 6 bases from V and 4 bases from J; bases unmatched to any gene: 7. The CDR3 is 15 residues long. CDR3 coding DNA: TGTGCCAGCAGCGCGCCGGGACAGGGGGCATACGAGCAGTACTTC. Amino acids: CASSAPGQGAYEQYF.

About this clone: Its ends do not fully match the called genes, so a read error is possible. The chain recombines TRBV7-2 with TRBJ2-7; 9 bases match TRBD2. The CDR3 spans 14 residues. The germline CDR1 and CDR2 sequences are SGHTA and FQGNSA. For the CDR3, the DNA is TGTGCCAGCACCTTACAAGCGGGGGGATACGAGCAGTACTTC. Encoded protein: CASTLQAGGYEQYF. The variable domain in full, with the rest retrieved from reference TRBV7-2 and TRBJ2-7, is GAGVSQSPSNKVTEKGKDVELRCDPISGHTALYWYRQSLGQGLEFLIYFQGNSAPDKSGLPSDRFSAERTGGSVSTLTIQRTQQEDSAVYLCASTLQAGGYEQYFGPGTRLTVT.

The chain joins TRBV6-5 to TRBJ2-1; 9 nucleotides match TRBD1. Per germline, CDR1 MNHEY and CDR2 SVGAGI. V was clipped by 7 bases and J by 6 bases; unmatched bases: 10. The CDR3 has 15 residues. DNA of the CDR3: TGTGCCAGCACCCCGGGAGTGGGACAGGGCAATGAGCAGTTCTTC. Its translation is CASTPGVGQGNEQFF.

The chain uses TRBV6-5 and TRBJ2-6; the match to TRBD1 covers 7 bases. CDR3 length: 16 amino acids. Germline CDR1 reads MNHEY; CDR2 reads SVGAGI. Germline trimming cut 0 bases from V and 2 bases from J; bases unmatched to any gene: 1. The CDR3 loop is CASSYSGGAGANVLTF. The DNA for the CDR3 is TGTGCCAGCAGTTACTCAGGGGGCGCTGGGGCCAACGTCCTGACTTTC.

The chain is built from TRBV15 and TRBJ2-3, with D maybe TRBD1 (5 bases). The CDR3 covers 15 residues. Trimming pared 3 bases from V and 1 base from J, leaving 11 bases between. Germline V lookup: CDR1 LNHNV, CDR2 YYDKDF (reference sequence). The CDR3 sequence is CATSSALTGTDTQYF. In DNA form, the CDR3 reads TGTGCCACCAGCAGTGCCCTGACAGGCACAGATACGCAGTATTTT.

The chain is built from TRBV10-3 and TRBJ1-1, with 8 bases aligning to TRBD1. The CDR3 has 14 amino acids. V shed 5 bases and J 0 bases; nucleotides not matched to a gene: 2. Germline V gene lookup returns CDR1 ENHRY and CDR2 SYGVKD. The CDR3 DNA reads TGTGCCATCAGTAGACAGGGGCTGAACACTGAAGCTTTCTTT. It translates to CAISRQGLNTEAFF.

The V gene is TRBV12-5, the J gene TRBJ2-1; the match to TRBD2 covers 8 bases. With V trimmed by 1 base and J by 8 bases, 7 bases remained unmatched. Germline-derived CDR1 and CDR2 are LGHNT and FRNRAP. The CDR3 sequence is 15 residues long. CDR3 loop: CASGLAGGAGDEQFF. CDR3 sequence (DNA): TGTGCTAGTGGTTTGGCGGGAGGGGCAGGGGATGAGCAGTTCTTC. Looking up the rest from reference TRBV12-5 and TRBJ2-1 gives the full variable domain: DARVTQTPRHKVTEMGQEVTMRCQPILGHNTVFWYRQTMMQGLELLAYFRNRAPLDDSGMPKDRFSAEMPDATLATLKIQPSEPRDSAVYFCASGLAGGAGDEQFFGPGTRLTVL.